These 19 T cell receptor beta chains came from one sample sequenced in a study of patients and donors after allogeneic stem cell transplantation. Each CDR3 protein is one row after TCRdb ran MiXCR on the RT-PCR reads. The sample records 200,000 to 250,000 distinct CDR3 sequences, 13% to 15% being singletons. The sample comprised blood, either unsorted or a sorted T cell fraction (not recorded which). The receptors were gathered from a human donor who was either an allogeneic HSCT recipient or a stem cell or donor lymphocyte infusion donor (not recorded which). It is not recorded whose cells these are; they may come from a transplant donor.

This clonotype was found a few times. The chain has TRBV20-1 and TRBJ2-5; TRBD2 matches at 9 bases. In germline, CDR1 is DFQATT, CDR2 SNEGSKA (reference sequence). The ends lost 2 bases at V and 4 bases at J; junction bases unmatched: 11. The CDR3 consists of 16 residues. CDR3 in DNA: TGCAGTGCTAGAACGGAGCGGACTAGCGTAAGAGAGACCCAGTACTTC. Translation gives CSARTERTSVRETQYF.

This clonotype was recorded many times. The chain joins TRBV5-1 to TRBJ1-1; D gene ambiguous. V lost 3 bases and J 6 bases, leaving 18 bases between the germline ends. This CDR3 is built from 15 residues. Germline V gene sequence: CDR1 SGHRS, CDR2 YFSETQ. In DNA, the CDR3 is TGCGCCAGCAGCTCTCCCAAGGGTCAGGTGCCTGAAGCTTTCTTT. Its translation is CASSSPKGQVPEAFF.

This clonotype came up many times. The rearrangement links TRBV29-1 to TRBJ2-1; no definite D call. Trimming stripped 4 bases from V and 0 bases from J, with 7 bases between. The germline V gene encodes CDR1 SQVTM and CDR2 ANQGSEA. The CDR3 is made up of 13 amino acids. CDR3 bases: TGCAGCGTTGTGGCGGACTCCTACAATGAGCAGTTCTTC. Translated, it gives CSVVADSYNEQFF.

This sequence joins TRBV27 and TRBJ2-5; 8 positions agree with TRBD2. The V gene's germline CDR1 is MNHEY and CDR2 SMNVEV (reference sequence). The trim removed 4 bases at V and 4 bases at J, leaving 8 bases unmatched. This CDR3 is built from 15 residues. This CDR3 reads CASSSQGSGGETQYF. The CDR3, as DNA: TGTGCCAGCAGTTCGCAGGGGAGCGGGGGAGAGACCCAGTACTTC.

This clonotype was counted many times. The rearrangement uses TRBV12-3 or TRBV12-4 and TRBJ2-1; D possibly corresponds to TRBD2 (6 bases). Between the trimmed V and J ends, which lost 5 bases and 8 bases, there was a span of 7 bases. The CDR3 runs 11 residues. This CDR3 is CASSRLDEQFF. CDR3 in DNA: TGTGCCAGCAGTCGACTAGATGAGCAGTTCTTC.

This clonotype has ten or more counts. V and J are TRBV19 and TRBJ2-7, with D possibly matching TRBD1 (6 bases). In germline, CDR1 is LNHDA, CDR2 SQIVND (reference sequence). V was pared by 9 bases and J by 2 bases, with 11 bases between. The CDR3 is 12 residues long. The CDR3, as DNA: TGTGCCAGCCGGGACAATGCCTACGAGCAGTACTTC. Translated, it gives CASRDNAYEQYF.

Here the CDR3 DNA reads TGTGCCAGCAGCTTAGCGGGCAGGGGAAGTGATGGCTACACCTTC. It translates to CASSLAGRGSDGYTF. The chain employs TRBV7-2 and TRBJ1-2; D might be TRBD1 (6 bases). The CDR3 is 15 amino acids. CDR1 and CDR2 (germline): SGHTA, FQGNSA. Trimming took 0 bases from V and 6 from J, leaving 14 bases between them.

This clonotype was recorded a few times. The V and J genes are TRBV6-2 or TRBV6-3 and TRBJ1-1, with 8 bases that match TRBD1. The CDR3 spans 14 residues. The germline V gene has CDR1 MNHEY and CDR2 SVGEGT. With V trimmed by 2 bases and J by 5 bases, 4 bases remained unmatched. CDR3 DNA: TGTGCCAGCAGTTACCAGGGGGCAAGTACTGAAGCTTTCTTT. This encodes CASSYQGASTEAFF.

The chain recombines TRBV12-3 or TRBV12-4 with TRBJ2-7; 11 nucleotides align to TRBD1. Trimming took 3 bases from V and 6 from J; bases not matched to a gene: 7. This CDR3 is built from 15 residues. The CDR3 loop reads CASSFYGTGGGEQYF. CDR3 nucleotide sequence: TGTGCCAGCAGTTTTTACGGGACAGGGGGGGGCGAGCAGTACTTC.

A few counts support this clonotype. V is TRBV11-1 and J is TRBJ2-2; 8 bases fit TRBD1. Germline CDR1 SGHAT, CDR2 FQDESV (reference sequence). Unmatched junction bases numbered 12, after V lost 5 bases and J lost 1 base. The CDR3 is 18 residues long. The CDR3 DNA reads TGTGCCAGCAGCCTAGGGACGACCGACAGGGGGAACACCGGGGAGCTGTTTTTT. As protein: CASSLGTTDRGNTGELFF.

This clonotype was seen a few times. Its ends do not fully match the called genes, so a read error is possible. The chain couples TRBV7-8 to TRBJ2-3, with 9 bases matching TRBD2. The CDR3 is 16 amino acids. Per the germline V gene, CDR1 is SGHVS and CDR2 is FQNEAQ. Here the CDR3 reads CASSLALSGRSDTQYF. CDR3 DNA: TGTGCCAGCAGCCTAGCCCTAAGCGGGAGGTCAGATACGCAGTATTTT.

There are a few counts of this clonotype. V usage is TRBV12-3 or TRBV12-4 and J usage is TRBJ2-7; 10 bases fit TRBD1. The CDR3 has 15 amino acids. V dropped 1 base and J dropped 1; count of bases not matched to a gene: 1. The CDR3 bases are TGTGCCAGCAGTTTAGGGACAGGGGGATCCTACGAGCAGTACTTC. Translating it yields CASSLGTGGSYEQYF.

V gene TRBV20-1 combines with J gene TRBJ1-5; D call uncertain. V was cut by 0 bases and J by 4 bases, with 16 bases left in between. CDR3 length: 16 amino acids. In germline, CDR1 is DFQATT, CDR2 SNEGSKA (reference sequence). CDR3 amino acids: CSARDSAVLRNQPQHF. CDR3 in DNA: TGCAGTGCTAGAGATTCAGCCGTCTTGAGGAATCAGCCCCAGCATTTT.

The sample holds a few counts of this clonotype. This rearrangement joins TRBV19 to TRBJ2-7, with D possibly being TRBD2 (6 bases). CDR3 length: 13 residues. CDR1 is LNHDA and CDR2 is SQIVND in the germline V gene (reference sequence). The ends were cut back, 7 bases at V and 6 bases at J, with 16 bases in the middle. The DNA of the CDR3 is TGTGCCAGTACCCCAGCCCCGGGAGTCGAGCAGTACTTC. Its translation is CASTPAPGVEQYF.

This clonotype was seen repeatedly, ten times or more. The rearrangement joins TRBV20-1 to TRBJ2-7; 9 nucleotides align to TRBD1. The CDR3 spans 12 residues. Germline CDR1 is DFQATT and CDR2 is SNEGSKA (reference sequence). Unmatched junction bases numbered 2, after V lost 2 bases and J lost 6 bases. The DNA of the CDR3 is TGCAGTGCTAGAACGGACAGGGGCGAGCAGTACTTC. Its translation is CSARTDRGEQYF.

The CDR3 spells CASSTDRGETQYF. CDR3 DNA: TGTGCCAGCAGCACAGACAGGGGGGAGACCCAGTACTTC. This rearrangement joins TRBV7-9 to TRBJ2-5, with 9 bases lining up with TRBD1. CDR1 and CDR2 from the germline V gene are SEHNR and FQNEAQ (reference sequence). V gave up 5 bases and J gave up 5 bases; unmatched junction bases: 3. There are 13 residues in the CDR3. Drawing the rest from reference TRBV7-9 and TRBJ2-5, the complete variable domain is DTGVSQNPRHKITKRGQNVTFRCDPISEHNRLYWYRQTLGQGPEFLTYFQNEAQLEKSRLLSDRFSAERPKGSFSTLEIQRTEQGDSAMYLCASSTDRGETQYFGPGTRLLVL.

The CDR3 reads CASSQDLARGGTGELFF. In DNA form, the CDR3 reads TGCGCCAGCAGCCAAGATTTGGCGCGGGGGGGCACCGGGGAGCTGTTTTTT. The V and J genes are TRBV4-3 and TRBJ2-2; 9 bases fit TRBD2. The trim removed 0 bases at V and 4 bases at J, leaving 6 bases unmatched. The CDR3 is made up of 17 amino acids. Germline CDR1 reads LGHNA; CDR2 reads YSLEER.

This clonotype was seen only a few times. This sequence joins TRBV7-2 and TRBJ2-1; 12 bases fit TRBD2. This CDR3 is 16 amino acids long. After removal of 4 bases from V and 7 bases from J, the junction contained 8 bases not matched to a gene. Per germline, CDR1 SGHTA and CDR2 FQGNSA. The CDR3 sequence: CASSSALAGGQNEQFF. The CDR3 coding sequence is TGTGCCAGCAGCTCCGCCCTAGCGGGAGGGCAAAATGAGCAGTTCTTC.

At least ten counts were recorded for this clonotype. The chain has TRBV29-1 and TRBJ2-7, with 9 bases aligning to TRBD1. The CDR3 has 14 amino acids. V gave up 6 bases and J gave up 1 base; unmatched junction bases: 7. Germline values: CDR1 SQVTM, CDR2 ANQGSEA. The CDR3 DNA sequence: TGCAGCGTCCGGGACAGGGTGGTTTCCTACGAGCAGTACTTC. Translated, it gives CSVRDRVVSYEQYF.